The 24 T cell receptor beta chains presented below share a single source sample, sequenced in a study of blood T cells in healthy people across ages. Primers used in a second PCR of about 6 to 11 cycles were a sample-barcoded 5' primer and a J-beta primer mix. TCRdb re-derived calls from the 5' RACE reads in MiXCR, one entry per CDR3 protein. Of 250,000 to 300,000 distinct CDR3 sequences listed, roughly a quarter are singletons. The sample consisted of blood. These receptor sequences come from a woman between 70 and 85 years old in good health.

About this clonotype: The junction does not match germline at one end; this may be a read error. V is TRBV7-2 and J is TRBJ2-7; 7 bases map to TRBD1. Germline V lookup: CDR1 SGHTA, CDR2 FQGNSA. CDR3 size: 13 residues. The CDR3 DNA reads as TGCGCCAGCAGGGGACAGTCCCTCTACGAGCAGTACTTC. Translated, it gives CASRGQSLYEQYF.

This chain links TRBV28 with TRBJ2-6, with TRBD1 matching 7 bases. The CDR3 is 16 residues long. The trim removed 4 bases at V and 1 base at J, leaving 4 bases unmatched. Germline V CDR1 and CDR2: MDHEN, SYDVKM. The CDR3 sequence is CASSSTGVSGANVLTF. The CDR3, as DNA: TGTGCCAGCAGTTCCACAGGGGTATCTGGGGCCAACGTCCTGACTTTC.

This clonotype was recorded only once. The chain employs TRBV20-1 and TRBJ2-7; 8 bases match TRBD1. This CDR3 region has 15 residues. From germline, CDR1 is DFQATT and CDR2 SNEGSKA (reference sequence). The V gene end was trimmed by 5 bases and the J gene end by 5 bases; junction bases not matched to a gene: 14. CDR3 sequence reads: CSASDRGSLLDEQYF. The CDR3 region has the DNA TGCAGTGCTTCCGACAGGGGATCCCTTTTAGACGAGCAGTACTTC.

The V call is TRBV18, the J call TRBJ2-3, with D possibly TRBD1 on 5 matching bases. This CDR3 spans 12 amino acids. Germline CDR1 and CDR2: KGHSH and LQKENI. V lost 3 bases to trimming and J lost 5 bases, with 6 bases between them. The CDR3 nucleotides are TGTGCCAGCTCACCTCAGGGAGATACGCAGTATTTT. Translating it yields CASSPQGDTQYF.

CDR3 residues: CASRRTGNEKLFF. In nucleotides, the CDR3 is TGTGCCAGCAGAAGGACAGGGAATGAAAAACTGTTTTTT. The V call is TRBV2, the J call TRBJ1-4, with 8 positions matching TRBD1. With 6 bases clipped from V and 5 bases from J, the junction kept 2 bases outside the gene matches. Germline loops: CDR1 SNHLY, CDR2 FYNNEI. The CDR3 is 13 amino acids.

The chain recombines TRBV24-1 with TRBJ2-1; D gene uncertain. Germline V lookup: CDR1 KGHDR, CDR2 SFDVKD. The V end lost 5 bases, the J end lost 0 bases, and 7 bases lay between the germline ends. This CDR3 has 14 amino acids. In DNA, the CDR3 is TGTGCCACCAGTGGGACCAGCTCCTACAATGAGCAGTTCTTC. Protein product: CATSGTSSYNEQFF.

The CDR3 bases are TGCGCCAGCAGCTTGGTCGGGGTAATGAACACTGAAGCTTTCTTT. It yields the protein CASSLVGVMNTEAFF. The V gene is TRBV5-1, the J gene TRBJ1-1; D uncertain. Trimming left V 0 bases short and J 0 bases short, with 9 bases between. Looked up from germline, CDR1 is SGHRS and CDR2 is YFSETQ. This CDR3 has 15 residues. Supplemented by reference TRBV5-1 and TRBJ1-1, the full variable domain reads KAGVTQTPRYLIKTRGQQVTLSCSPISGHRSVSWYQQTPGQGLQFLFEYFSETQRNKGNFPGRFSGRQFSNSRSEMNVSTLELGDSALYLCASSLVGVMNTEAFFGQGTRLTVV.

This clonotype was recorded a few times. CDR3 nucleotides: TGCAGTGCTAGAAAAACTAGCGGGGGGCTTGAGCAGTTCTTC. The encoded protein is CSARKTSGGLEQFF. V gene TRBV20-1 combines with J gene TRBJ2-1, with 12 bases aligning to TRBD2. Germline CDR1 is DFQATT and CDR2 is SNEGSKA (reference sequence). V lost 2 bases to trimming and J lost 9 bases; unmatched junction nucleotides: 5. The CDR3 sequence is 14 residues long.

This clonotype was observed at least ten times. This chain uses TRBV5-4 with TRBJ2-1; no clear D. The CDR3 has 14 residues. Deletions cut 4 bases from V and 7 bases from J, with 15 bases between. The germline V gene encodes CDR1 SGHNT and CDR2 YYREEE (reference sequence). In DNA, the CDR3 is TGTGCCAGCAGCAACGGTGGGCCAGGAAATGAGCAGTTCTTC. Encoded protein: CASSNGGPGNEQFF.

This clonotype was observed a handful of times. V and J are TRBV20-1 and TRBJ2-1; D ambiguous. Germline V gives CDR1 DFQATT, CDR2 SNEGSKA (reference sequence). This CDR3 has 12 amino acids. The ends were cut back, 5 bases at V and 9 bases at J, with 14 bases in the middle. The CDR3 protein is CSASTGATEQFF. CDR3 nucleotides: TGCAGTGCTTCTACTGGAGCTACTGAGCAGTTCTTC.

This clonotype was counted only a few times. This chain links TRBV7-8 with TRBJ2-3; 9 positions match TRBD2. The germline CDR1 and CDR2 sequences are SGHVS and FQNEAQ. The CDR3 contains 16 residues. The trim removed 8 bases at V and 2 bases at J, leaving 11 bases unmatched. The CDR3 region is CASGDNSGGHTDTQYF. In nucleotides, the CDR3 is TGTGCCAGCGGCGACAACAGCGGGGGGCACACAGATACGCAGTATTTT.

This chain joins TRBV7-9 and TRBJ1-2; D uncertain. The V gene's germline CDR1 is SEHNR and CDR2 FQNEAQ (reference sequence). There are 12 residues in the CDR3. V lost 3 bases and J 3 bases, leaving 5 bases between the germline ends. The CDR3 loop reads CASSLTDYGYTF. The CDR3 DNA sequence: TGTGCCAGCAGCTTGACTGACTATGGCTACACCTTC.

This chain connects TRBV5-1 to TRBJ2-1; a weak D match, TRBD1 (6 bases). Germline-derived CDR1 and CDR2 are SGHRS and YFSETQ. The CDR3 is made up of 15 amino acids. Trimming stripped 4 bases from V and 0 bases from J, with 11 bases between. CDR3 protein: CASSVGGNSYNEQFF. Here the CDR3 DNA reads TGCGCCAGCAGCGTAGGGGGAAACTCCTACAATGAGCAGTTCTTC. Supplemented by reference TRBV5-1 and TRBJ2-1, the full variable domain reads KAGVTQTPRYLIKTRGQQVTLSCSPISGHRSVSWYQQTPGQGLQFLFEYFSETQRNKGNFPGRFSGRQFSNSRSEMNVSTLELGDSALYLCASSVGGNSYNEQFFGPGTRLTVL.

This clonotype occurred a few times. The gene calls are TRBV11-2 and TRBJ1-2; 10 bases line up with TRBD1. Germline V lookup: CDR1 SGHAT, CDR2 FQNNGV. V trimming: 5 bases; J trimming: 4 bases; junction bases outside the gene matches: 7. This CDR3 spans 15 amino acids. CDR3 sequence reads: CASSAPRDRGYGYTF. Here the CDR3 DNA reads TGTGCCAGCAGCGCGCCCCGGGACAGGGGCTATGGCTACACCTTC.

This clonotype turned up a few times. This chain joins TRBV12-3 or TRBV12-4 and TRBJ2-3; TRBD1 aligns across 9 bases. After removal of 6 bases from V and 3 bases from J, the junction contained 7 bases not matched to a gene. The CDR3 spans 15 residues. CDR3: CASRDWTGETDTQYF. Here the CDR3 DNA reads TGTGCCAGCAGGGATTGGACAGGGGAGACAGATACGCAGTATTTT.

The chain joins TRBV3-1 to TRBJ2-5; D is ambiguous. The assigned J gene may be wrong: the sequence end matches TRBJ2-1 better. Germline-derived CDR1 and CDR2 are LGHDT and YNNKEL (reference sequence). This CDR3 has 13 residues. In DNA, the CDR3 is TGTGCCAGCAGCCAAGAGACAATCAATGAGCAGTTCTTC. Translated, it gives CASSQETINEQFF.

This clonotype was counted between two and nine times. This chain uses TRBV12-3 or TRBV12-4 with TRBJ2-2; no definite D call. Trimming took 5 bases from V and 5 from J, leaving 9 bases between them. This CDR3 comprises 13 residues. CDR3 loop: CASSTDSTGELFF. As DNA, the CDR3 is TGTGCCAGCAGTACCGACTCGACCGGGGAGCTGTTTTTT.

This chain links TRBV7-6 with TRBJ1-2; D is uncertain. This CDR3 comprises 15 residues. Looked up from germline, CDR1 is SGHVS and CDR2 is FNYEAQ. Trimming cost V 5 bases and J 4 bases, with 17 bases left between them. The CDR3 region has the DNA TGTGCCAGCAGCCCGGAGGCAAGGAGTTTCTATGGCTACACCTTC. Residues: CASSPEARSFYGYTF.

Note on this clonotype: A much larger clone differs from this one at a single base, so this may be a read error. Here the CDR3 omits its conserved ending phenylalanine or tryptophan, so a read error is the likely source. The chain recombines TRBV5-1 with TRBJ2-5, with D tentatively TRBD2 (6 bases). The J call may be wrong; the DNA end is better matched by TRBJ2-7. The CDR3 covers 14 residues. The germline V gene has CDR1 SGHRS and CDR2 YFSETQ. The CDR3 DNA reads as TGCGCCAGCAGCAGGGACTTAAATTCCTACGAGCAGTACCTC. Encoded protein: CASSRDLNSYEQYL.

This clonotype was seen a handful of times. V is TRBV5-4 and J is TRBJ2-5, with 9 bases matching TRBD2. The J call is in doubt because the DNA end fits TRBJ2-1 better. The CDR3 consists of 14 residues. CDR1 and CDR2 from the germline V gene are SGHNT and YYREEE (reference sequence). CDR3 residues: CASSLEIAGVEQFF. The DNA for the CDR3 is TGTGCCAGCAGCTTAGAAATAGCGGGAGTTGAGCAGTTCTTC.

V is TRBV7-2 and J is TRBJ2-1, with D perhaps TRBD2 (6 bases). The ends were cut back, 4 bases at V and 5 bases at J, with 15 bases in the middle. Germline V gene lookup returns CDR1 SGHTA and CDR2 FQGNSA. This CDR3 region has 15 residues. This CDR3 reads CASSYPGTAHNEQFF. The DNA of the CDR3 is TGTGCCAGCAGCTATCCCGGGACTGCACACAATGAGCAGTTCTTC.

This clonotype turned up a few times. The CDR3 coding sequence is TGTGCCAGCAGCGACAGGGTCTCACCCCTCCACTTT. It codes for CASSDRVSPLHF. The chain couples TRBV7-9 to TRBJ1-6, with 7 bases lining up with TRBD1. Germline CDR1 and CDR2: SEHNR and FQNEAQ (reference sequence). V gave up 5 bases and J gave up 10 bases; unmatched junction bases: 2. CDR3 size: 12 residues.

This chain joins TRBV2 and TRBJ1-5, with D uncertain. V shed 8 bases and J shed 5 bases, with 13 bases lying between them. Germline V lookup: CDR1 SNHLY, CDR2 FYNNEI. This CDR3 region has 13 residues. The CDR3 loop is CASGEQLYQPQHF. The CDR3 coding sequence is TGTGCCAGCGGGGAGCAACTATATCAGCCCCAGCATTTT. Based on the CDR3 plus reference TRBV2 and TRBJ1-5, the full variable domain is EPEVTQTPSHQVTQMGQEVILRCVPISNHLYFYWYRQILGQKVEFLVSFYNNEISEKSEIFDDQFSVERPDGSNFTLKIRSTKLEDSAMYFCASGEQLYQPQHFGDGTRLSIL.

In this sample, this clonotype turned up many times. V gene TRBV18 combines with J gene TRBJ2-3, with 11 bases aligning to TRBD2. The germline V gene encodes CDR1 KGHSH and CDR2 LQKENI. This CDR3 contains 19 residues. J gave up 1 base and V 2 bases, and 11 bases lay outside the gene matches. CDR3 in amino acids: CASSPTGTSGRGGTDTQYF. CDR3 in DNA: TGTGCCAGCTCACCAACCGGGACTAGCGGCAGGGGAGGCACAGATACGCAGTATTTT.